There are a few counts of the clone carrying this T cell receptor beta chain. TCRdb ran MiXCR on the 5' RACE reads and lists one entry per CDR3 protein. The sample contains 55,000 to 65,000 distinct CDR3 sequences, about 17% of which appear only once. This sample is drawn from a study of T cells of healthy individuals. The source of this sequence is a human donor in good health.

The CDR3 reads CSASRQSLGEQYF. The CDR3 nucleotides are TGCAGTGCTAGTAGACAGAGCCTAGGCGAGCAGTACTTC. V is TRBV20-1 and J is TRBJ2-7, with D possibly TRBD1 on 5 matching bases. CDR1 DFQATT and CDR2 SNEGSKA come from the germline V gene (reference sequence). The length of the CDR3 is 13 residues. The ends were cut back, 3 bases at V and 6 bases at J, with 15 bases in the middle.